A single sample gave rise to the 16 T cell receptor beta chains below, sequenced in a study of regulatory T cells in long-lasting Graves disease. Described time point: newly diagnosed GD, antithyroid drugs for less than 3 months. After RNA was extracted from PBMCs, the TCR library was made from it. Library construction for TCR beta used iRepertoire HTBI primers and Arm-PCR of CDR3 regions. TCRdb recomputed calls from the multiplex PCR reads with MiXCR, one row per CDR3 protein. The table records over 450,000 distinct CDR3 sequences, about 12% of them present only once. These same data were also listed under a study on T cells in Graves' hyperthyroidism and ophthalmopathy.

Sequenced material: peripheral blood mononuclear cells (PBMCs), taken at new diagnosis, from a patient treated with antithyroid drugs. These receptors came from a woman aged 30 to 39 with Graves disease.

This clonotype was found a few times. The chain has TRBV7-2 and TRBJ2-5; D possibly matches TRBD1 or TRBD2 (6 bases each). This CDR3 contains 15 residues. V was cut by 1 base and J by 5 bases, with 14 bases left in between. Per germline, CDR1 SGHTA and CDR2 FQGNSA. The CDR3 DNA reads as TGTGCCAGCAGCTTAGGGGTCCGGGGGCAGGAGACCCAGTACTTC. It translates to CASSLGVRGQETQYF.

This clonotype was found many times. The J gene is TRBJ1-4, the V gene TRBV2; the D gene is possibly TRBD1 (5 bases). The germline gives CDR1 SNHLY, CDR2 FYNNEI. The CDR3 extends over 14 amino acids. The germline V and J ends were trimmed by 6 bases and 7 bases, with 15 bases remaining between them. This CDR3 is CASSLLRGSEKLFF. For the CDR3, the DNA is TGTGCCAGCAGCCTCCTTAGGGGTAGTGAAAAACTGTTTTTT.

This clonotype was observed at least ten times. V and J are TRBV11-2 and TRBJ2-7, with D perhaps TRBD1 or TRBD2 (5 bases each). The ends were cut back, 5 bases at V and 3 bases at J, with 17 bases in the middle. There are 15 residues in the CDR3. From germline, CDR1 is SGHAT and CDR2 FQNNGV. DNA of the CDR3: TGTGCCAGCAGCCCCGGGACCTTCGGGTACTACGAGCAGTACTTC. Its translation is CASSPGTFGYYEQYF.

This clonotype was detected only a few times. The chain recombines TRBV6-1 with TRBJ2-2; 8 bases match TRBD1. This CDR3 spans 16 amino acids. CDR1 and CDR2 from the germline V gene are MNHNS and SASEGT. The V and J ends lost 4 bases and 4 bases, in that order; junction bases with no gene match: 8. In DNA, the CDR3 is TGTGCCAGCAGTGCTCTTGGACAGGGCTCCACCGGGGAGCTGTTTTTT. As protein: CASSALGQGSTGELFF.

V and J are TRBV24-1 and TRBJ2-1; 10 nucleotides agree with TRBD1. Germline CDR1 reads KGHDR; CDR2 reads SFDVKD. The V segment lost 3 bases and the J segment 7 bases; nucleotides outside the gene matches: 5. The CDR3 has 15 amino acids. Written as DNA, the CDR3 is TGTGCCACCAGTGATCCCCGGGACAGGGGTAATGAGCAGTTCTTC. Amino acid sequence: CATSDPRDRGNEQFF.

This clonotype was counted a few times. The chain uses TRBV13 and TRBJ1-1, with 8 positions matching TRBD1. This CDR3 contains 15 residues. V gave up 8 bases and J gave up 5 bases; unmatched junction bases: 13. Germline CDR1 and CDR2: PRHDT and FYEKMQ (reference sequence). The CDR3 coding sequence is TGTGCCAGCCGAGGGGCAGGGGGCGAGGGGACTGAAGCTTTCTTT. This sequence encodes CASRGAGGEGTEAFF. The full variable domain, completed using reference TRBV13 and TRBJ1-1, is AAGVIQSPRHLIKEKRETATLKCYPIPRHDTVYWYQQGPGQDPQFLISFYEKMQSDKGSIPDRFSAQQFSDYHSELNMSSLELGDSALYFCASRGAGGEGTEAFFGQGTRLTVV.

As for this clonotype: Being one base from a much bigger clone, this may be a read error. The V gene is TRBV11-2, the J gene TRBJ2-1, with D perhaps given as TRBD1 or TRBD2 (5 bases each). The CDR3 is made up of 14 amino acids. In germline, CDR1 is SGHAT, CDR2 FQNNGV. This CDR3 reads CVSSPRDGHNEQFF. Here the CDR3 DNA reads TGTGTCAGCAGCCCTCGGGACGGGCACAATGAGCAGTTCTTC.

This clonotype has only a few counts. The chain has TRBV30 and TRBJ1-3, with D perhaps TRBD1 (6 bases). Germline V gene lookup returns CDR1 GTSNPN and CDR2 SVGIG (reference sequence). The CDR3 covers 13 residues. Trimming took off 1 base at V and 2 bases at J, with 6 bases between the two ends. The chain's CDR3 is CAWSGTAGNTIYF. The CDR3 bases are TGTGCCTGGAGTGGGACAGCTGGAAACACCATATATTTT.

The sample holds a few counts of this clonotype. The chain links TRBV27 to TRBJ1-2; D is undetermined. V was cut by 3 bases and J by 0 bases, with 8 bases left in between. Germline lookup yields CDR1 MNHEY and CDR2 SMNVEV (reference sequence). CDR3 length equals 14 residues. CDR3 nucleotides: TGTGCCAGCAGTTTGGCCGGAGCTAACTATGGCTACACCTTC. Translated, it gives CASSLAGANYGYTF.

This clonotype occurred many times. The rearrangement uses TRBV19 and TRBJ1-1; no firm D call. There are 13 residues in the CDR3. V lost 6 bases, J lost 1 base, and 9 bases lay in between. The germline gives CDR1 LNHDA, CDR2 SQIVND (reference sequence). The CDR3 coding sequence is TGTGCCAGTAGATTACAGTGGAACACTGAAGCTTTCTTT. Translated, it gives CASRLQWNTEAFF.

This clonotype was picked up one time. The chain links TRBV29-1 to TRBJ2-7; possibly TRBD1 or TRBD2 for D (5 bases each). The CDR3 length is 15 residues. V was cut by 0 bases and J by 1 base, with 13 bases left in between. Germline CDR1 is SQVTM and CDR2 is ANQGSEA. CDR3 DNA sequence: TGCAGCGTTGAAGATTCGGGGACCCAATCCTACGAGCAGTACTTC. Translating it yields CSVEDSGTQSYEQYF.

This chain connects TRBV3-1 to TRBJ2-1, with 12 bases matching TRBD2. The CDR3 covers 16 residues. Per germline, CDR1 LGHDT and CDR2 YNNKEL (reference sequence). J was trimmed by 7 bases and V by 4 bases; bases with no gene match: 8. CDR3 residues: CASSLPSGRALNEQFF. CDR3 sequence (DNA): TGTGCCAGCAGCCTACCTAGCGGGAGGGCCCTTAATGAGCAGTTCTTC.

At least ten counts were recorded for this clonotype. The CDR3 reads CASSFEAWQDEAFF. CDR3 in DNA: TGTGCCAGCAGTTTCGAAGCGTGGCAGGATGAAGCTTTCTTT. The gene calls are TRBV12-3 or TRBV12-4 and TRBJ1-1, with D uncertain. V lost 3 bases and J lost 7, with 15 bases in between. The CDR3 is 14 amino acids.

This clonotype has ten or more counts. The chain is built from TRBV30 and TRBJ2-7; weak D call: TRBD1 (5 bases). The ends were cut back, 0 bases at V and 12 bases at J, with 12 bases in the middle. There are 11 residues in the CDR3. CDR1 GTSNPN and CDR2 SVGIG come from the germline V gene (reference sequence). CDR3 residues: CAWSVLKDTYF. The CDR3, as DNA: TGTGCCTGGAGTGTACTGAAGGACACGTACTTC.

This clonotype was seen many times. The genes are TRBV30 and TRBJ2-5; 7 nucleotides align to TRBD2. The germline CDR1 and CDR2 sequences are GTSNPN and SVGIG (reference sequence). With V trimmed by 2 bases and J by 5 bases, 5 bases remained unmatched. The CDR3 loop spans 13 amino acids. The CDR3 is CAWSRGGLETQYF. CDR3 nucleotide sequence: TGTGCCTGGAGTCGGGGAGGGTTGGAGACCCAGTACTTC.

This clonotype was counted at least ten times. The chain uses TRBV27 and TRBJ2-3, with 12 positions matching TRBD1. This CDR3 has 19 residues. V lost 2 bases to trimming and J lost 5 bases; unmatched junction nucleotides: 14. The germline V gene encodes CDR1 MNHEY and CDR2 SMNVEV (reference sequence). CDR3 loop: CASSLNRLGQGAWIDTQYF. CDR3 nucleotide sequence: TGTGCCAGCAGTTTAAATCGTCTGGGACAGGGGGCTTGGATAGATACGCAGTATTTT.